These 11 T cell receptor beta chains came from one sample sequenced in a study of T-cell reconstitution after alpha-beta-depleted transplantation in children. Library preparation (for TCRbeta) was performed with unique molecular identifiers. TCRdb re-called the PCR reads through MiXCR, storing one row per CDR3 protein. The sample lists a few hundred thousand distinct CDR3 sequences, more than 20% occurring once. This specimen was PBMCs, taken before TCRalphabeta/CD19-depleted stem cell transplant. These receptors all stem from a boy under two years old with Wiskott-Aldrich syndrome, due to receive a stem cell transplant.

V gene TRBV14 combines with J gene TRBJ2-1, with 11 bases identical to TRBD2. The CDR3 loop spans 18 amino acids. The V segment lost 4 bases and the J segment 4 bases; nucleotides outside the gene matches: 12. Germline V gives CDR1 SGHDN, CDR2 FVKESK. CDR3 in amino acids: CASSPGIGSGREYNEQFF. In DNA form, the CDR3 reads TGTGCCAGCAGCCCTGGGATTGGTAGCGGGAGGGAATACAATGAGCAGTTCTTC.

There are a few counts of this clonotype. The chain uses TRBV10-3 and TRBJ2-3; D remains unclear. The V gene lost 5 bases and the J gene lost 0 bases, with 15 bases spanning the gap. CDR3 length: 16 residues. Germline V lookup: CDR1 ENHRY, CDR2 SYGVKD. The CDR3 DNA reads TGTGCCATCAGTTTTCGGTCGTATCATAGCACAGATACGCAGTATTTT. Translated, it gives CAISFRSYHSTDTQYF.

The V and J genes are TRBV7-2 and TRBJ2-1; 7 bases fit TRBD2. Germline loops: CDR1 SGHTA, CDR2 FQGNSA. With 2 bases clipped from V and 5 bases from J, the junction kept 9 bases outside the gene matches. There are 16 residues in the CDR3. CDR3 amino acids: CASSLQGTTRHNEQFF. In nucleotides, the CDR3 is TGTGCCAGCAGCTTACAAGGGACTACGAGACACAATGAGCAGTTCTTC.

This clonotype was counted only a few times. This sequence joins TRBV10-3 and TRBJ2-1; D remains unclear. The germline V gene encodes CDR1 ENHRY and CDR2 SYGVKD. The CDR3 runs 15 residues. V was clipped by 6 bases and J by 2 bases, with 14 bases between them. CDR3 nucleotide sequence: TGTGCCATCAGAGTCCAAGGCGACGCCTACAATGAGCAGTTCTTC. It is translated as CAIRVQGDAYNEQFF.

This clonotype has more than one count but fewer than ten. This chain connects TRBV6-1 to TRBJ2-3; TRBD1 matches 7 bases. Germline trimming cut 6 bases from V and 2 bases from J; bases unmatched to any gene: 8. This CDR3 spans 15 amino acids. The germline gives CDR1 MNHNS, CDR2 SASEGT. Here the CDR3 reads CASSEGANPTDTQYF. The CDR3 nucleotides are TGTGCCAGCAGCGAGGGGGCCAACCCCACAGATACGCAGTATTTT.

This clonotype has only a few counts. This chain joins TRBV6-5 and TRBJ2-7; a possible D gene is TRBD1 (6 bases). This CDR3 is built from 15 residues. Germline CDR1 and CDR2: MNHEY and SVGAGI. Trimming shortened V by 2 bases and J by 1 base, and 12 bases separated the two germline ends. CDR3 in DNA: TGTGCCAGCAGTTACGCTACAGGGCTATCCTACGAGCAGTACTTC. Translation gives CASSYATGLSYEQYF.

There are a few counts of this clonotype. The chain is built from TRBV9 and TRBJ2-7; TRBD2 is a possible D gene (6 bases). Germline CDR1 SGDLS, CDR2 YYNGEE. The CDR3 covers 14 residues. Trimming shortened V by 0 bases and J by 1 base, and 8 bases separated the two germline ends. The CDR3 loop reads CASSVEEGSYEQYF. The DNA of the CDR3 is TGTGCCAGCAGCGTAGAGGAGGGGTCCTACGAGCAGTACTTC.

The chain uses TRBV10-3 and TRBJ2-2; TRBD1 might be the D (5 bases). V gave up 8 bases and J gave up 3 bases, with 10 bases separating them. The CDR3 consists of 13 residues. Germline CDR1 is ENHRY and CDR2 is SYGVKD. CDR3: CAIGQGYTGELFF. The CDR3 DNA reads TGTGCCATCGGGCAGGGCTACACCGGGGAGCTGTTTTTT.

The chain carries TRBV5-1 and TRBJ2-1; D remains unclear. CDR1 is SGHRS, CDR2 YFSETQ, per germline. This CDR3 region has 15 residues. V lost 4 bases to trimming and J lost 1 base, with 12 bases between them. The CDR3 DNA reads TGCGCCAGCAGCCCTGACTCAGCTTCCTACAATGAGCAGTTCTTC. Translated: CASSPDSASYNEQFF.

The genes are TRBV2 and TRBJ1-2; tentative D call: TRBD1 (5 bases). The CDR3 runs 20 residues. Germline-derived CDR1 and CDR2 are SNHLY and FYNNEI. Between the trimmed V and J ends, which lost 1 base and 4 bases, there was a span of 28 bases. The CDR3 DNA is TGTGCCAGCAGTGAAGAATGTTCACCCGGACGGTGGGGACGTAGCTATGGCTACACCTTC. Protein sequence: CASSEECSPGRWGRSYGYTF.

In this sample, this clonotype turned up a few times. The J gene is TRBJ1-1, the V gene TRBV5-5; a possible D gene is TRBD1 (5 bases). The germline V gene encodes CDR1 SGHKS and CDR2 YYEKEE (reference sequence). CDR3 length equals 15 residues. Trimming took off 4 bases at V and 0 bases at J, with 13 bases between the two ends. The CDR3 DNA sequence: TGTGCCAGCAGCCCCCCGGGGCTCATGAACACTGAAGCTTTCTTT. Translated, it gives CASSPPGLMNTEAFF.